Listed here are 23 T cell receptor beta chains from one sample, sequenced in a study of blood T cell repertoires in COVID-19. Libraries were prepared by immunoSEQ multiplex PCR; TCRdb keeps only in-frame clonotypes and omits some of them. There are approximately 300,000 clones in the sample; 85% to 95% occur only once, and roughly 3.9% lies in the top ten. Sequencing used PBMCs or T cells enriched from blood (not recorded which). The receptors come from a woman aged 25 to 39 who had been exposed to COVID-19.

V usage is TRBV7-9 and J usage is TRBJ2-2; the match to TRBD1 covers 7 bases. V was pared by 4 bases and J by 1 base, with 0 bases of the junction left unmatched. The CDR3 runs to 14 residues. Germline-derived CDR1 and CDR2 are SEHNR and FQNEAQ (reference sequence). The CDR3 protein is CASSWTGNTGELFF. Here the CDR3 DNA reads TGTGCCAGCAGCTGGACAGGGAACACCGGGGAGCTGTTTTTT.

This chain links TRBV7-3 with TRBJ2-5; D is undetermined. The CDR3 is 15 amino acids. CDR1 SGHTA and CDR2 FQGTGA come from the germline V gene. Trimming left V 0 bases short and J 0 bases short, with 8 bases between. The CDR3, as DNA: TGTGCCAGCAGCTTAACGCACAGAGACCAAGAGACCCAGTACTTC. Protein product: CASSLTHRDQETQYF.

The gene calls are TRBV9 and TRBJ2-3, with D possibly being TRBD2 (6 bases). Per the germline V gene, CDR1 is SGDLS and CDR2 is YYNGEE. With 0 bases removed from V and 6 bases from J, the gap between germline ends came to 14 bases. There are 15 residues in the CDR3. The CDR3 nucleotides are TGTGCCAGCAGCGTAGCCGGTGGGACTTACGATACGCAGTATTTT. Residues: CASSVAGGTYDTQYF.

This chain connects TRBV19 to TRBJ1-6, with TRBD1 identical over 7 bases. This CDR3 is 14 amino acids long. Germline V CDR1 and CDR2: LNHDA, SQIVND (reference sequence). With V trimmed by 5 bases and J by 7 bases, 5 bases remained unmatched. CDR3 DNA sequence: TGTGCCAGTAGTGAGCAGGGGGACAATTCACCCCTCCACTTT. Translation: CASSEQGDNSPLHF.

This clone appeared a single time. The chain uses TRBV19 and TRBJ1-2; D possibly corresponds to TRBD1 (5 bases). Per the germline V gene, CDR1 is LNHDA and CDR2 is SQIVND (reference sequence). The CDR3 extends over 15 amino acids. Between the trimmed V and J ends, which lost 4 bases and 4 bases, there was a span of 16 bases. In nucleotides, the CDR3 is TGTGCCAGTAGTACGAGGTTGGGGCGCGGCTATGGCTACACCTTC. Amino acids: CASSTRLGRGYGYTF.

V usage is TRBV6-5 and J usage is TRBJ1-5, with D maybe TRBD1 (5 bases). V was cut by 6 bases and J by 0 bases, with 12 bases left in between. Germline V gives CDR1 MNHEY, CDR2 SVGAGI. This CDR3 comprises 15 residues. CDR3 sequence (DNA): TGTGCCAGCAGGTGGACAAGTAATAGCAATCAGCCCCAGCATTTT. Translation gives CASRWTSNSNQPQHF.

This chain uses TRBV7-2 with TRBJ2-7; TRBD2 agrees at 7 bases. From germline, CDR1 is SGHTA and CDR2 FQGNSA. J was trimmed by 2 bases and V by 5 bases; bases with no gene match: 3. This CDR3 spans 13 amino acids. Here the CDR3 DNA reads TGTGCCAGCAGCGCCGGGACTACCTACGAGCAGTACTTC. It specifies CASSAGTTYEQYF.

The chain combines TRBV7-9 with TRBJ1-5; possibly TRBD1 for D (5 bases). The CDR3 contains 17 residues. Deletions cut 4 bases from V and 2 bases from J, with 18 bases between. Germline-derived CDR1 and CDR2 are SEHNR and FQNEAQ (reference sequence). For the CDR3, the DNA is TGTGCCAGCAGCTCCACCTCCGGGGGGAAGGGCAATCAGCCCCAGCATTTT. Its protein is CASSSTSGGKGNQPQHF.

The CDR3 bases are TGTGCCAGCCGACCAACAGGGACCGTGTCTTTCGAGCATTTT. This translates into CASRPTGTVSFEHF. The V call is TRBV2, the J call TRBJ1-5; D perhaps matches TRBD1 (6 bases). Trimming stripped 8 bases from V and 14 bases from J, with 25 bases between. The CDR3 extends over 14 amino acids. From germline, CDR1 is SNHLY and CDR2 FYNNEI. The whole variable domain, filled in from reference TRBV2 and TRBJ1-5, reads EPEVTQTPSHQVTQMGQEVILRCVPISNHLYFYWYRQILGQKVEFLVSFYNNEISEKSEIFDDQFSVERPDGSNFTLKIRSTKLEDSAMYFCASRPTGTVSFEHFGDGTRLSIL.

This chain links TRBV10-3 with TRBJ2-1; a possible D gene is TRBD1 (6 bases). Per germline, CDR1 ENHRY and CDR2 SYGVKD. V was trimmed by 6 bases and J by 3 bases, leaving 12 bases between them. The length of the CDR3 is 14 residues. CDR3: CAIRDPRGYNEQFF. The CDR3, as DNA: TGTGCCATCAGAGACCCCAGGGGCTACAATGAGCAGTTCTTC.

This sequence joins TRBV12-3 or TRBV12-4 and TRBJ1-2; 8 bases map to TRBD1. This CDR3 region has 13 residues. V lost 5 bases and J lost 3; bases outside the gene matches: 2. CDR3 in DNA: TGTGCCAGCAGTGTGGACAGGGACTATGGCTACACCTTC. The encoded protein is CASSVDRDYGYTF.

V and J are TRBV27 and TRBJ2-6; TRBD1 agrees at 9 bases. Germline trimming cut 8 bases from V and 1 base from J; bases unmatched to any gene: 9. This CDR3 comprises 17 residues. Germline lookup yields CDR1 MNHEY and CDR2 SMNVEV (reference sequence). DNA for the CDR3: TGTGCCAGCTCGGTTGGGACAGGGAGGTCTGGGGCCAACGTCCTGACTTTC. The encoded protein is CASSVGTGRSGANVLTF. The full variable domain, with the rest looked up from reference TRBV27 and TRBJ2-6, is EAQVTQNPRYLITVTGKKLTVTCSQNMNHEYMSWYRQDPGLGLRQIYYSMNVEVTDKGDVPEGYKVSRKEKRNFPLILESPSPNQTSLYFCASSVGTGRSGANVLTFGAGSRLTVL.

This clone was detected a few times. The rearrangement joins TRBV12-5 to TRBJ2-1, with 15 bases matching TRBD2. The junction had 4 bases not matched to a gene; V was cut back by 6 bases and J by 7 bases. Germline loops: CDR1 LGHNT, CDR2 FRNRAP. The CDR3 totals 15 residues. CDR3 residues: CASGRTSGGANEQFF. As DNA, the CDR3 is TGTGCTAGTGGACGGACTAGCGGGGGGGCGAATGAGCAGTTCTTC.

The rearrangement joins TRBV14 to TRBJ1-2, with D perhaps TRBD1 (5 bases). In germline, CDR1 is SGHDN, CDR2 FVKESK. V lost 4 bases and J 7 bases, leaving 13 bases between the germline ends. The CDR3 is 13 amino acids. The CDR3 DNA reads TGTGCCAGCAGCCCCCGGTCCGGGGGTGGCTACACCTTC. This sequence encodes CASSPRSGGGYTF.

A few counts support this clone. This rearrangement joins TRBV21-1 to TRBJ1-2; the D call of TRBD1 is as the table states it, not checked on the DNA. TRBV21-1 is a pseudogene locus. This CDR3 is built from 20 residues. CDR3 amino acids: CASSKGPGTGGITANYGYTF. CDR3 coding DNA: TGTGCCAGCAGCAAGGGCCCCGGGACAGGGGGTATAACAGCTAACTATGGCTACACCTTC.

CDR3 residues: CASSLNTDYSGNTIYF. DNA of the CDR3: TGCGCCAGCAGCTTAAACACGGACTACTCTGGAAACACCATATATTTT. The rearrangement joins TRBV5-1 to TRBJ1-3, with D unresolved. CDR1 is SGHRS, CDR2 YFSETQ, per germline. The CDR3 is made up of 16 amino acids. V lost 2 bases, J lost 0 bases, and 12 bases lay in between.

The genes are TRBV24-1 and TRBJ1-5; perhaps TRBD1 as D (5 bases). The CDR3 runs 14 residues. In germline, CDR1 is KGHDR, CDR2 SFDVKD. Trimming left V 4 bases short and J 3 bases short, with 9 bases between. CDR3: CATSDGGFNQPQHF. The DNA for the CDR3 is TGTGCCACCAGTGACGGGGGATTCAATCAGCCCCAGCATTTT.

V gene TRBV23-1 combines with J gene TRBJ2-7; D may be TRBD1 (6 bases). Being an ORF, TRBV23-1 has a function that is uncertain. V dropped 5 bases and J dropped 5 bases, with 13 bases sitting between them. The CDR3 has 13 amino acids. The CDR3 sequence: CASSLQGTDEQYF. DNA for the CDR3: TGCGCCAGCAGTTTACAGGGAACCGACGAGCAGTACTTC.

The chain employs TRBV7-6 and TRBJ1-1, with 8 nucleotides matching TRBD1. Germline CDR1 reads SGHVS; CDR2 reads FNYEAQ. V was pared by 1 base and J by 4 bases, with 5 bases of the junction left unmatched. CDR3 size: 15 residues. CDR3 region: CASSLGAGGVTEAFF. In nucleotides, the CDR3 is TGTGCCAGCAGCTTAGGGGCAGGGGGCGTCACTGAAGCTTTCTTT.

The genes are TRBV7-5 and TRBJ2-7; the table's D call of TRBD2 was not tested on the DNA. TRBV7-5 is a listed pseudogene. This CDR3 comprises 15 residues. The CDR3 spells CARSVDGLPSYEQYF. DNA of the CDR3: TGTGCCAGAAGCGTCGACGGACTTCCCTCCTACGAGCAGTACTTC.

This chain connects TRBV10-3 to TRBJ2-6; tentative D call: TRBD1 (6 bases). Germline values: CDR1 ENHRY, CDR2 SYGVKD. With 10 bases removed from V and 0 bases from J, the gap between germline ends came to 13 bases. This CDR3 comprises 15 residues. The CDR3 nucleotides read TGTGCCACCAGGGGCCTTGGCTCTGGGGCCAACGTCCTGACTTTC. Encoded protein: CATRGLGSGANVLTF.

The chain employs TRBV11-2 and TRBJ2-2; TRBD2 aligns across 9 bases. CDR1 and CDR2 (germline): SGHAT, FQNNGV. The V and J ends lost 3 bases and 1 base, in that order; junction bases with no gene match: 6. CDR3 size: 17 residues. The CDR3 DNA reads TGTGCCAGCAGCTTTTTTAGCGGGGGCCGGAACACCGGGGAGCTGTTTTTT. It encodes CASSFFSGGRNTGELFF.

This chain uses TRBV7-9 with TRBJ1-3; the D is unclear. Germline V lookup: CDR1 SEHNR, CDR2 FQNEAQ (reference sequence). Trimming stripped 5 bases from V and 4 bases from J, with 18 bases between. This CDR3 region has 16 residues. CDR3 residues: CASSPPPQGRGNTIYF. In nucleotides, the CDR3 is TGTGCCAGCAGCCCACCCCCCCAAGGGAGGGGAAACACCATATATTTT.